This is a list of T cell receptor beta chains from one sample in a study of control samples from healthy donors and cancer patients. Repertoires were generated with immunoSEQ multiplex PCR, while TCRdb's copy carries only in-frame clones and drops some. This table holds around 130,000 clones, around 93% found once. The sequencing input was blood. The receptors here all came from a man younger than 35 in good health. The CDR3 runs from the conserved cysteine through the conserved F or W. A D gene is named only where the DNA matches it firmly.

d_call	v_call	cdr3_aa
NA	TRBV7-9	CASGGRGQETQYF
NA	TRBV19	CASSIGNNYGYTF
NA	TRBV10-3	CAIRKEGSETQYF
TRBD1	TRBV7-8	CASSRVGGELGYTF
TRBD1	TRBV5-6	CASSGTGTGGSPNTEAFF
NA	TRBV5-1	CASSLGQVQDEQFF
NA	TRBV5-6	CASSSGGIYMNTEAFF
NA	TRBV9	CASSSTLGVEQYF
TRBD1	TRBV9	CASSVGTGGPDTQYF
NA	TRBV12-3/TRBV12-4	CASRLFEDSEAFF
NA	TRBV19	CASSIGVAYEQYF
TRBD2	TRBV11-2	CASSLEERGVTQYF
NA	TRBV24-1	CATRAPRNYEQYF
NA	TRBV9	CASSVVPETQYF
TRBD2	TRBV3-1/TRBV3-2	CASSSSLAARQETQYF
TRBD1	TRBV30	CAWSPGQGNSPLHF
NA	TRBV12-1	CASSRTGTGELFF
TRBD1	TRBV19	CASRDGQGDQPQHF
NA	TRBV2	CASSPQGANQPQHF
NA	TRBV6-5	CASSYSISGKLFF
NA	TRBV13	CASSLGDNEQFF
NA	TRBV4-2	CASSQPQGFYGYTF